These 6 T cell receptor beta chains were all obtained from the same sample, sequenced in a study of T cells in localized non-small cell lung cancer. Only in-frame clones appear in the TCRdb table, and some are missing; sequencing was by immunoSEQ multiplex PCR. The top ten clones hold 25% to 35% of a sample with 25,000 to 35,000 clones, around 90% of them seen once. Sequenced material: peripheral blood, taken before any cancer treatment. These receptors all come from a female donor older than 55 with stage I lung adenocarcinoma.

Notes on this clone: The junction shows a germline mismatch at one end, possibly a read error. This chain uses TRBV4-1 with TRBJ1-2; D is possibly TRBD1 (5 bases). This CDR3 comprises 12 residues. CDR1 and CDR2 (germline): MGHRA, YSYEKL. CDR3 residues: CASSQDIGTLQF. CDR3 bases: TGCGCCAGCAGCCAAGATATCGGGACCCTTCAATTC.

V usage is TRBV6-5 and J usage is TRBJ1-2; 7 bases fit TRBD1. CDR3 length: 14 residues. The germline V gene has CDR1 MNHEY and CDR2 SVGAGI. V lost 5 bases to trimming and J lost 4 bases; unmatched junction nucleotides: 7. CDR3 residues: CASSTGQSTYGYTF. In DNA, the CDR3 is TGTGCCAGCAGTACGGGACAGTCCACCTATGGCTACACCTTC.

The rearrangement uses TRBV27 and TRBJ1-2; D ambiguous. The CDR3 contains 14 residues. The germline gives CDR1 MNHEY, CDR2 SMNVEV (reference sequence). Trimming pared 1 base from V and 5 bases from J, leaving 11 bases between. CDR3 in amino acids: CASSLYYQAYGYTF. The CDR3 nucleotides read TGTGCCAGCAGTTTATATTACCAGGCTTATGGCTACACCTTC.

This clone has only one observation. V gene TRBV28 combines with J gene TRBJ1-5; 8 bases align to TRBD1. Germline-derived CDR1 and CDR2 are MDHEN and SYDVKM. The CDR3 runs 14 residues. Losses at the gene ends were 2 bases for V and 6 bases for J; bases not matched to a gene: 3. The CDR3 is CASSLGGTGQPQHF. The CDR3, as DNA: TGTGCCAGCAGTTTAGGTGGGACAGGTCAGCCCCAGCATTTT.

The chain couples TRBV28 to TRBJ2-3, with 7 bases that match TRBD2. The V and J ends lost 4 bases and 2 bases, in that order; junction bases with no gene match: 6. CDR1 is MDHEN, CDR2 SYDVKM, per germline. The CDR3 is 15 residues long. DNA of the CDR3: TGTGCCAGCAGTTGGGTAGCGGGTTTCACAGATACGCAGTATTTT. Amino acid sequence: CASSWVAGFTDTQYF. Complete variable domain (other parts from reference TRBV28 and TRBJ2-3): DVKVTQSSRYLVKRTGEKVFLECVQDMDHENMFWYRQDPGLGLRLIYFSYDVKMKEKGDIPEGYSVSREKKERFSLILESASTNQTSMYLCASSWVAGFTDTQYFGPGTRLTVL.

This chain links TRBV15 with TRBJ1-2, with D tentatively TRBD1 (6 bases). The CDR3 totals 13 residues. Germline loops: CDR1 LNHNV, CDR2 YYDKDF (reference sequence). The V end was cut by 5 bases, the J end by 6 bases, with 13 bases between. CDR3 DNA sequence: TGTGCCACCAGCCCGGACAGAAATAATGGCTACACCTTC. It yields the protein CATSPDRNNGYTF.